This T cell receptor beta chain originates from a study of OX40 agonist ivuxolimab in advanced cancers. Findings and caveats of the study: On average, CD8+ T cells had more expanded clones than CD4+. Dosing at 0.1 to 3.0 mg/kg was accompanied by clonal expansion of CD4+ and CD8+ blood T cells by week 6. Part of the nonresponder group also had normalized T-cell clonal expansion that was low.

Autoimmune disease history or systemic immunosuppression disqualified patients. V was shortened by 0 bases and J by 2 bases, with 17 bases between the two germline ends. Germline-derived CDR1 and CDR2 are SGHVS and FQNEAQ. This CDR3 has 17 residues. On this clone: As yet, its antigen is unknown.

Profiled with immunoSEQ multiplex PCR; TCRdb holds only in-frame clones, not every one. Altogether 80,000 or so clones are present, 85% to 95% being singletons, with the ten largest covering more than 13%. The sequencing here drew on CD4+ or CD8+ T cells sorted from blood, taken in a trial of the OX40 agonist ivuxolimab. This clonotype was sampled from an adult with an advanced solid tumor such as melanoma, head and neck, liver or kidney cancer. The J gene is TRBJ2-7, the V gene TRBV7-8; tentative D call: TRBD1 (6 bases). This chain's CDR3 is CASSLAQGKSFTYEQYF. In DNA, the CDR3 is TGTGCCAGCAGCTTAGCACAGGGAAAGAGTTTTACCTACGAGCAGTACTTC.